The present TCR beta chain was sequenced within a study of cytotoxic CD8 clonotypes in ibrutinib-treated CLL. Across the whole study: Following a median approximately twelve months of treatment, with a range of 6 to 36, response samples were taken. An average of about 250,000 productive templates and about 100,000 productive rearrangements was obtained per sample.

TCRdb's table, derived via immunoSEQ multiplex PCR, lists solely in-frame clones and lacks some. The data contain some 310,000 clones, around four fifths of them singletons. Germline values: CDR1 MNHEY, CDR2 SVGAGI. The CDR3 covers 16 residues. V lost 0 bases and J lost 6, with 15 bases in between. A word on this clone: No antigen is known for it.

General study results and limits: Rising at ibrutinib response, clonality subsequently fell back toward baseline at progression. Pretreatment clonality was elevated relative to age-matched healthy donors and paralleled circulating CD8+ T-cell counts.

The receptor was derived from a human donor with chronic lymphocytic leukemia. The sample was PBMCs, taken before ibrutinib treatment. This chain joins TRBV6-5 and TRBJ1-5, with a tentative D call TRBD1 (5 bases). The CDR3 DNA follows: TGTGCCAGCAGTTACTCGGGGCAGGGCGGAGTTCAGCCCCAGCATTTT. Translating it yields CASSYSGQGGVQPQHF.